The next 20 T cell receptor beta chains were all read from a single sample in a study of high-grade serous ovarian cancer treatment subgroups. Tumor samples were obtained before definitive surgery or chemotherapy. Data came from immunoSEQ multiplex PCR; TCRdb stores just in-frame clones and leaves some out. The sample records roughly 10,000 clones, about 85% being singletons. Specimen: tumor tissue. Source of these receptors: a human donor with high-grade serous ovarian cancer.

This clone was seen a few times. The chain couples TRBV5-1 to TRBJ1-6, with D perhaps matching TRBD1 (6 bases). Germline lookup yields CDR1 SGHRS and CDR2 YFSETQ. The germline V and J ends were trimmed by 0 bases and 8 bases, with 15 bases remaining between them. The CDR3 is made up of 16 amino acids. In nucleotides, the CDR3 is TGCGCCAGCAGCTTGGATCGGGGGGCAAAGGATTCACCCCTCCACTTT. It specifies CASSLDRGAKDSPLHF.

This chain joins TRBV5-4 and TRBJ2-7, with D possibly being TRBD1 (6 bases). CDR3 length: 16 amino acids. V was shortened by 4 bases and J by 3 bases, with 20 bases between the two germline ends. In germline, CDR1 is SGHNT, CDR2 YYREEE (reference sequence). The CDR3: CASSLRGAGVRYEQYF. CDR3 DNA sequence: TGTGCCAGCAGCCTACGAGGGGCAGGGGTGCGCTACGAGCAGTACTTC. Combining the CDR3 with reference TRBV5-4 and TRBJ2-7 gives the whole variable domain ETGVTQSPTHLIKTRGQQVTLRCSSQSGHNTVSWYQQALGQGPQFIFQYYREEENGRGNFPPRFSGLQFPNYSSELNVNALELDDSALYLCASSLRGAGVRYEQYFGPGTRLTVT.

The rearrangement joins TRBV5-6 to TRBJ1-1; tentatively, D is TRBD1 (5 bases). Germline lookup yields CDR1 SGHDT and CDR2 YYEEEE. The CDR3 covers 15 residues. Trimming left V 0 bases short and J 2 bases short, with 11 bases between. CDR3 in amino acids: CASSLAIRANTEAFF. Here the CDR3 DNA reads TGTGCCAGCAGCTTGGCAATCAGGGCTAACACTGAAGCTTTCTTT.

This chain uses TRBV9 with TRBJ2-3, with 12 bases aligning to TRBD2. This CDR3 is built from 18 residues. From germline, CDR1 is SGDLS and CDR2 YYNGEE. The V segment lost 0 bases and the J segment 3 bases; nucleotides outside the gene matches: 8. The CDR3 loop reads CASSVDLAGGPGTDTQYF. The DNA for the CDR3 is TGTGCCAGCAGCGTAGACCTAGCGGGGGGGCCGGGGACAGATACGCAGTATTTT.

The chain joins TRBV27 to TRBJ2-7; D is uncertain. Germline V gives CDR1 MNHEY, CDR2 SMNVEV (reference sequence). CDR3 size: 13 residues. V gave up 4 bases and J gave up 3 bases, with 10 bases separating them. The CDR3 sequence: CASSSNPGYEQYF. CDR3 coding DNA: TGTGCCAGCAGTTCAAACCCAGGCTACGAGCAGTACTTC.

This chain links TRBV11-2 with TRBJ2-2; no definite D call. Germline assignment: CDR1 SGHAT and CDR2 FQNNGV. The CDR3 length is 15 residues. The germline V and J ends were trimmed by 5 bases and 6 bases, with 16 bases remaining between them. CDR3 coding DNA: TGTGCCAGCAGCCCTTTGCTTCAGGATGCCGGGGAGCTGTTTTTT. Its protein is CASSPLLQDAGELFF.

The gene calls are TRBV5-8 and TRBJ1-1; D remains ambiguous. The CDR3 runs to 15 residues. V lost 0 bases and J lost 1, with 10 bases in between. From germline, CDR1 is SGHTS and CDR2 YDEGEE. The CDR3: CASSLETLANTEAFF. In DNA, the CDR3 is TGTGCCAGCAGCTTGGAGACACTAGCGAACACTGAAGCTTTCTTT.

This clone occurred once. The chain uses TRBV7-8 and TRBJ2-3; 8 bases agree with TRBD1. Germline CDR1 reads SGHVS; CDR2 reads FQNEAQ. The CDR3 consists of 17 residues. Losses at the gene ends were 1 base for V and 5 bases for J; bases not matched to a gene: 11. The CDR3 protein is CASSLVAAGGTGDTQYF. Written as DNA, the CDR3 is TGTGCCAGCAGCTTAGTTGCCGCTGGCGGGACAGGAGATACGCAGTATTTT.

Points on this clone: The junction and the germline gene differ at one end; a read error may be behind it. The chain carries TRBV28 and TRBJ2-7, with a tentative D call TRBD2 (5 bases). Germline V gives CDR1 MDHEN, CDR2 SYDVKM. There are 12 residues in the CDR3. CDR3 protein: CASSLTRVPPFF. CDR3 in DNA: TGTGCCAGCAGTTTAACGAGGGTGCCTCCCTTTTTC.

The rearrangement links TRBV28 to TRBJ2-4, with D possibly TRBD1 on 6 matching bases. The CDR3 covers 14 residues. Trimming cost V 4 bases and J 4 bases, with 11 bases left between them. Looked up from germline, CDR1 is MDHEN and CDR2 is SYDVKM. For the CDR3, the DNA is TGTGCCAGCAGTTCCCGGGACAAAAAAAACATTCAGTACTTC. This gives the protein CASSSRDKKNIQYF.

This clone appeared a single time. This chain's CDR3 is CASSEASRGPNYGYTF. CDR3 nucleotide sequence: TGTGCCAGCAGTGAAGCGAGTAGGGGGCCCAACTATGGCTACACCTTC. The J gene is TRBJ1-2, the V gene TRBV6-1; 7 bases match TRBD1. The V and J ends lost 0 bases and 2 bases, in that order; junction bases with no gene match: 6. CDR1 and CDR2 (germline): MNHNS, SASEGT. The CDR3 runs to 16 residues.

This chain links TRBV15 with TRBJ2-3; 9 bases map to TRBD1. J was trimmed by 6 bases and V by 2 bases; bases with no gene match: 9. Germline loops: CDR1 LNHNV, CDR2 YYDKDF (reference sequence). The CDR3 loop spans 16 amino acids. CDR3 protein: CATSRKRDRVGDTQYF. CDR3 coding DNA: TGTGCCACCAGCAGAAAGAGGGACAGGGTGGGGGATACGCAGTATTTT. Full variable domain (outside the CDR3, taken from reference TRBV15 and TRBJ2-3): DAMVIQNPRYQVTQFGKPVTLSCSQTLNHNVMYWYQQKSSQAPKLLFHYYDKDFNNEADTPDNFQSRRPNTSFCFLDIRSPGLGDTAMYLCATSRKRDRVGDTQYFGPGTRLTVL.

The count of this clone is one. The chain joins TRBV6-6 to TRBJ2-5, with 7 bases fitting TRBD1. The V gene's germline CDR1 is MNHNY and CDR2 SVGAGI (reference sequence). V lost 6 bases, J lost 1 base, and 5 bases stayed unmatched. The CDR3 spans 14 residues. The CDR3 loop is CASSKDRIQETQYF. As DNA, the CDR3 is TGTGCCAGCAGCAAGGACAGGATCCAAGAGACCCAGTACTTC.

The rearrangement links TRBV20-1 to TRBJ2-7; 8 nucleotides match TRBD1. Looked up from germline, CDR1 is DFQATT and CDR2 is SNEGSKA (reference sequence). V lost 3 bases, J lost 5 bases, and 0 bases stayed unmatched. The CDR3 consists of 11 residues. For the CDR3, the DNA is TGCAGTGCTAGGGACAGGGACGAGCAGTACTTC. Amino acids: CSARDRDEQYF.

The chain links TRBV15 to TRBJ1-5; D ambiguous. The V and J ends lost 8 bases and 7 bases respectively, with 21 bases between them. The V gene's germline CDR1 is LNHNV and CDR2 YYDKDF (reference sequence). This CDR3 is built from 15 residues. The CDR3 region has the DNA TGTGCCACCTCGGCCCAGGTGTCTCTCGGGCAGCCCCAGCATTTT. The encoded protein is CATSAQVSLGQPQHF.

The V and J genes are TRBV4-3 and TRBJ1-6, with D hard to call. From germline, CDR1 is LGHNA and CDR2 YSLEER. The CDR3 is 19 residues long. V lost 0 bases and J lost 0, with 15 bases in between. The CDR3 DNA sequence: TGCGCCAGCAGCCAAGATAATCTACAGTTAAGCTCCTATAATTCACCCCTCCACTTT. This encodes CASSQDNLQLSSYNSPLHF.

The chain combines TRBV9 with TRBJ1-6, with D perhaps matching TRBD1 (5 bases). The germline V gene has CDR1 SGDLS and CDR2 YYNGEE. Trimming took off 5 bases at V and 14 bases at J, with 17 bases between the two ends. CDR3 length: 13 amino acids. The CDR3 DNA reads as TGTGCCAGCAGTGGATTTGGGGCCCCAACCCTCCACTTT. Its protein product is CASSGFGAPTLHF.

The J gene is TRBJ2-7, the V gene TRBV7-2; D is uncertain. V gave up 4 bases and J gave up 3 bases, with 7 bases separating them. Germline CDR1 is SGHTA and CDR2 is FQGNSA. The CDR3 length is 12 residues. CDR3 DNA: TGTGCCAGCAGCTCCGACCGCTACGAGCAGTACTTC. Protein sequence: CASSSDRYEQYF.

This clone was counted once. The V call is TRBV2, the J call TRBJ1-2, with D unclear. The V end lost 7 bases, the J end lost 7 bases, and 16 bases lay between the germline ends. Germline V gene sequence: CDR1 SNHLY, CDR2 FYNNEI. There are 13 residues in the CDR3. CDR3 amino acids: CASTTTRVRGYTF. The CDR3 DNA reads TGTGCCAGCACCACCACGAGGGTCCGTGGCTACACCTTC.

The V call is TRBV27, the J call TRBJ1-4; D unclear. Trimming took off 2 bases at V and 8 bases at J, with 15 bases between the two ends. This CDR3 contains 15 residues. The V gene's germline CDR1 is MNHEY and CDR2 SMNVEV (reference sequence). The CDR3 bases are TGTGCCAGCAGTTTACGAGCGCCGGTAGGGGAAAAACTGTTTTTT. Protein sequence: CASSLRAPVGEKLFF. Full variable domain (rest looked up from reference TRBV27 and TRBJ1-4): EAQVTQNPRYLITVTGKKLTVTCSQNMNHEYMSWYRQDPGLGLRQIYYSMNVEVTDKGDVPEGYKVSRKEKRNFPLILESPSPNQTSLYFCASSLRAPVGEKLFFGSGTQLSVL.